The present TCR beta chain was sequenced within a study of blood T cell repertoires in COVID-19. Study-level information: Samples representing acute and convalescent COVID-19 were sourced from the United States, Italy and Spain. The analysed material was cDNA or gDNA that came from T cells, B-cell-depleted T cells, or PBMCs.

The CDR3 loop spans 14 amino acids. Per the germline V gene, CDR1 is SGHRS and CDR2 is YFSETQ. V lost 0 bases and J lost 5; bases outside the gene matches: 0. Under the authors' procedure: The assay estimated nucleated cells by amplifying reference gene primers. Sequencing was performed with immunoSEQ multiplex PCR; in TCRdb, only in-frame clones are kept and a portion is missing. V, J and clone size derive from that table, while D and trimming were established from the DNA sequence. The sample contains over 200,000 clones, about 87% of which appear only once. This clonotype originated in a woman aged 45-65 years with acute or convalescent COVID-19. The chain carries TRBV5-1 and TRBJ2-4, with 9 bases identical to TRBD2. Sequencing was done on a sample of peripheral blood. The CDR3 protein is CASSLGLAENIQYF. The CDR3 DNA reads TGCGCCAGCAGCTTGGGACTAGCGGAAAACATTCAGTACTTC.